This T cell receptor beta chain was profiled in a study of blood T cell repertoires in COVID-19 (TCRdb year 2020). General notes on the study: Samples covering the acute and convalescent phases of COVID-19 were provided by collaborators in the United States, Italy and Spain. A de-identified subject ID, COVID-19 status, age in years and sex were almost always included in the sample metadata. Samples were obtained from the ongoing ImmuneRACE study (first 160 participants) and from about 1,300 subjects provided by 6 global collaborators. Where available, HLA class I and class II types were obtained from metadata supplied by the sample provider rather than from assay-based typing. The dataset comprised deeply sampled blood TCRbeta repertoires from subjects exposed to, actively infected with, or recovered from COVID-19. The prospective study material was composed of cDNA or gDNA derived from T cells, B-cell-depleted T cells, or PBMCs. The repertoires were released in a freely available public database intended as a resource for research on the immune response to SARS-CoV-2. Results the study describes overall, beyond this receptor: Clinical and demographic metadata were provided uncurated, with the amount varying by source and participant.

The immunoSEQ Assay, a bias-controlled multiplex PCR, was used to amplify TCRbeta CDR3 regions from genomic DNA. The original methods were these. The number of nucleated cells in each sample was estimated by amplification of reference gene primers within the assay. To quantify the absolute abundance of each unique TCRbeta CDR3 rearrangement, sequence reads were collapsed and filtered. For each sample, productive Simpson clonality was calculated as the square root of Simpson's diversity index across productive rearrangements. TCRdb took this table from immuneACCESS and kept in-frame rearrangements with V and J called. Such tables lack part of the clones; where checked against another copy, unresolved V genes explain under half of the gap, and the rest is unexplained. Clone size and the V and J calls come from that table; the DNA yielded D and trimming. Across this sample there are some 120,000 clones, with 84% seen only once. Clones ranked in the top ten supply about 13% of the sample.

The collaborating institutions used their own protocols to collect whole blood in K2EDTA tubes. For TCRbeta analysis, collaborator samples were shipped as frozen whole blood, as isolated PBMCs, or as DNA extracted from either sample type. CDR1 and CDR2 (SGHKS, YYEKEE) derive from the germline V gene (reference sequence). V is cut by 0 bases and J by 9 bases, and the space between the germline ends is 15 bases. From cysteine to phenylalanine, the CDR3 is 14 amino acids long. Solely the CDR3 DNA is kept, with 42 bases framed from the first base. This clone was counted between two and nine times. Its antigen is not yet known. No per-base quality is available; no much larger clone lies one base away.

The chain uses TRBV5-5 and TRBJ1-2, with TRBD1 tentatively as D gene (6 bases match). This clonotype originated in a human donor in a cohort sampled during active COVID-19. The material sequenced was peripheral blood. CDR3 protein: CASSLEQGSNRYTF. DNA sequence: TGTGCCAGCAGCTTGGAACAGGGCTCGAATCGCTACACCTTC. The full variable domain, completed from the reference TRBV5-5 and TRBJ1-2 proteins outside the CDR3, reads DAGVTQSPTHLIKTRGQQVTLRCSPISGHKSVSWYQQVLGQGPQFIFQYYEKEERGRGNFPDRFSARQFPNYSSELNVNALLLGDSALYLCASSLEQGSNRYTFGSGTRLTVV.